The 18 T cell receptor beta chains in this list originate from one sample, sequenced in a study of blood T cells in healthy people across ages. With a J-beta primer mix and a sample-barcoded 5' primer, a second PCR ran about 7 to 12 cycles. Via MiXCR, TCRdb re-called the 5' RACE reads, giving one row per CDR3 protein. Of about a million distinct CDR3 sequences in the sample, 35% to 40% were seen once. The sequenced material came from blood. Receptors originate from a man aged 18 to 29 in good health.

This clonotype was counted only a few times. CDR3: CASSVRGATNEKLFF. In DNA, the CDR3 is TGTGCCAGCAGTGTCCGGGGGGCAACTAATGAAAAACTGTTTTTT. The chain uses TRBV28 and TRBJ1-4; D is perhaps TRBD1 (5 bases). This CDR3 is built from 15 residues. Germline V gives CDR1 MDHEN, CDR2 SYDVKM. V lost 5 bases and J lost 0, with 10 bases in between.

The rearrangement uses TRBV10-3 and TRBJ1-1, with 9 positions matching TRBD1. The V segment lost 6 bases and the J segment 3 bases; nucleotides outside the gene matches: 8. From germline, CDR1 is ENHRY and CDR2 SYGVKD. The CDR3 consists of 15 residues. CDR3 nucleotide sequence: TGTGCCATCAGCGGGACAGGGAGGGGGGACACTGAAGCTTTCTTT. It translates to CAISGTGRGDTEAFF.

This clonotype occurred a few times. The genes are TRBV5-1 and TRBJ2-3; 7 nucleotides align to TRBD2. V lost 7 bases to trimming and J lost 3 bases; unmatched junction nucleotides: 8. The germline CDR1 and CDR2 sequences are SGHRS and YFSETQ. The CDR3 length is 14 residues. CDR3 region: CASAAGWGTDTQYF. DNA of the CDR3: TGCGCCAGCGCAGCGGGGTGGGGGACAGATACGCAGTATTTT.

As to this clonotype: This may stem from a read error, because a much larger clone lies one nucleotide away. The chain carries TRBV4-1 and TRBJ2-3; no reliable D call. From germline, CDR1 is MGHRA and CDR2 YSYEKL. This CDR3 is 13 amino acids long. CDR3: CASGQDLGDTQYF. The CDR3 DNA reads TGCGCCAGCGGCCAAGATCTTGGAGATACGCAGTATTTT.

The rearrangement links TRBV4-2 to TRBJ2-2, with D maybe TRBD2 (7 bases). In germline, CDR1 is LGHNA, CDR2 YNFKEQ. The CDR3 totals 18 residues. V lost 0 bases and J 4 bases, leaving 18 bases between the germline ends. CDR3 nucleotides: TGTGCCAGCAGCCAAGATTGGGGTTCCGGGGGGCTCACCGGGGAGCTGTTTTTT. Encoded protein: CASSQDWGSGGLTGELFF.

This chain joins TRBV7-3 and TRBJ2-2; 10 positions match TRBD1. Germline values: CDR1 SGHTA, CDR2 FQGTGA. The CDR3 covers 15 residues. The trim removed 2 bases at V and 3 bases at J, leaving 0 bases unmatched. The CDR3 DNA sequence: TGTGCCAGCAGCTTAGGACAGGGGGACACCGGGGAGCTGTTTTTT. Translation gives CASSLGQGDTGELFF.

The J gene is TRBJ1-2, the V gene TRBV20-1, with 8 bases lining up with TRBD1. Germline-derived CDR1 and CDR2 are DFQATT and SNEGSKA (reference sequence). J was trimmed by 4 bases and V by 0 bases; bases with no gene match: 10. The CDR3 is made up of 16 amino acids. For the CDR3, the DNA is TGCAGTGCTAGAGAGACAGGGGCCCTGCTTGGCTATGGCTACACCTTC. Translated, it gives CSARETGALLGYGYTF.

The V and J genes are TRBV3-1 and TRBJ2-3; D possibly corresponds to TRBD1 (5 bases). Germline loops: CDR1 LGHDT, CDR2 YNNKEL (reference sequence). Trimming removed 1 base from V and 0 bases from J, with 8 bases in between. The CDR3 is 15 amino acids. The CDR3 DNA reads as TGTGCCAGCAGCCAAGGAGGACAAAGCACAGATACGCAGTATTTT. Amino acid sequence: CASSQGGQSTDTQYF.

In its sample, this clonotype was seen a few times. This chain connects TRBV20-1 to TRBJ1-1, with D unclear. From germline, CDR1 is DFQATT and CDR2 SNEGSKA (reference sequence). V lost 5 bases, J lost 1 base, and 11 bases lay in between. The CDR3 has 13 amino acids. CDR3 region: CSADVTGNTEAFF. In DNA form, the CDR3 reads TGCAGTGCTGACGTGACGGGGAACACTGAAGCTTTCTTT.

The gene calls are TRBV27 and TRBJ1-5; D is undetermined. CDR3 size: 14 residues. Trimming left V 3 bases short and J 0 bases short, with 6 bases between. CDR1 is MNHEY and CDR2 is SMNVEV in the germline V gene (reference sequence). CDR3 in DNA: TGTGCCAGCAGTTTGGCGACTAGCAATCAGCCCCAGCATTTT. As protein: CASSLATSNQPQHF.

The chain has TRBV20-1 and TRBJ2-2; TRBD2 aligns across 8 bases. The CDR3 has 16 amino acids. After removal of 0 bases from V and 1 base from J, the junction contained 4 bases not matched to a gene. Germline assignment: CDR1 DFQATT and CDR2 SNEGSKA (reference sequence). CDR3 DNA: TGCAGTGCTAGAGATTTCCTAGCGGGGAACACCGGGGAGCTGTTTTTT. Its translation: CSARDFLAGNTGELFF.

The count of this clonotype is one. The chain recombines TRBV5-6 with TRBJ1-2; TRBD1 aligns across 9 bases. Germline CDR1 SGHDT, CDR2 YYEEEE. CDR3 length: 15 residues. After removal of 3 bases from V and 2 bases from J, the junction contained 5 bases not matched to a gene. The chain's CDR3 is CASSSTGGYNYGYTF. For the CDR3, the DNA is TGTGCCAGCAGCTCCACAGGGGGCTACAACTATGGCTACACCTTC.

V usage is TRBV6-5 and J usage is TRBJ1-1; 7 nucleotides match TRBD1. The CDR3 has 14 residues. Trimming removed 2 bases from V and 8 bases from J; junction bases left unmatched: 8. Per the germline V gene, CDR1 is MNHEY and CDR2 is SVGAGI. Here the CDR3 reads CASSYPGGAEEAFF. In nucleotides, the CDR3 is TGTGCCAGCAGTTACCCAGGGGGAGCTGAAGAAGCTTTCTTT.

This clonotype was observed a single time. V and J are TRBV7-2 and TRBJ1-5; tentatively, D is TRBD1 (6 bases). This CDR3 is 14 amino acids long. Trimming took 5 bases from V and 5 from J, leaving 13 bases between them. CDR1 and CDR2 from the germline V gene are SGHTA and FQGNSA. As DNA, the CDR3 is TGTGCCAGCAGCACCGACAGGACCGATCAGCCCCAGCATTTT. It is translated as CASSTDRTDQPQHF. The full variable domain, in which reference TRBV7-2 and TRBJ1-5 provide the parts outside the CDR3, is GAGVSQSPSNKVTEKGKDVELRCDPISGHTALYWYRQSLGQGLEFLIYFQGNSAPDKSGLPSDRFSAERTGGSVSTLTIQRTQQEDSAVYLCASSTDRTDQPQHFGDGTRLSIL.

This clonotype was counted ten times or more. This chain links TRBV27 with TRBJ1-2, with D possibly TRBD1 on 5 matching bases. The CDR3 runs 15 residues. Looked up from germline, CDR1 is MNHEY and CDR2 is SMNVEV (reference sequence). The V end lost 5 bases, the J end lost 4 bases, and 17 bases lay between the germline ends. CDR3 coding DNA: TGTGCCAGCAGTAGTATGACAGCCCATCCCTATGGCTACACCTTC. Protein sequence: CASSSMTAHPYGYTF.

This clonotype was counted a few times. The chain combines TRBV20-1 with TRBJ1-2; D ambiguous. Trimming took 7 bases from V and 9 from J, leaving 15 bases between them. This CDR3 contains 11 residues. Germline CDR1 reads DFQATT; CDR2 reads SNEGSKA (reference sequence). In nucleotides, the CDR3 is TGCAGTGACTCGGGTTTTACGAGCTACACCTTC. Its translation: CSDSGFTSYTF.

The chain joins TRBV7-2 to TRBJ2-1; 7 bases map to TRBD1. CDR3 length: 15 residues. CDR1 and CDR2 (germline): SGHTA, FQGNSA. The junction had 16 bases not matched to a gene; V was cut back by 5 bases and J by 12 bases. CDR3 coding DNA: TGTGCCAGCAGCCCCGGGACAGATCAACCCTTCGGGCAGTTCTTC. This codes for CASSPGTDQPFGQFF.

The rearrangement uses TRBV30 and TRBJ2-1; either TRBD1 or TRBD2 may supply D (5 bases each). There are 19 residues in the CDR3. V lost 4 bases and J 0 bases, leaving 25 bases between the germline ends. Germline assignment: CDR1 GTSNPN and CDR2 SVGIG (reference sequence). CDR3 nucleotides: TGTGCCTGGACAAACCCATATGCCGGGACCAAAAGCTCCTACAATGAGCAGTTCTTC. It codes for CAWTNPYAGTKSSYNEQFF.